A single sample is the source of the 30 T cell receptor beta chains below, sequenced in a study of blood T cell repertoires in COVID-19. Measured with immunoSEQ multiplex PCR; TCRdb has only the in-frame clones, and not every one. The sample shows around 190,000 clones, nearly 90% of them seen only once. The sequencing sample was made of peripheral blood. The receptors originated from a man aged 45-65 years with COVID-19, enrolled during active disease.

This clone was detected only a few times. The V gene is TRBV7-9, the J gene TRBJ1-2, with 8 bases matching TRBD1. CDR1 is SEHNR, CDR2 FQNEAQ, per germline (reference sequence). V lost 5 bases and J lost 7; bases outside the gene matches: 3. The CDR3 is 12 amino acids. CDR3 sequence reads: CASSQDRGGYTF. CDR3 in DNA: TGTGCCAGCAGCCAAGACAGGGGTGGCTACACCTTC.

The chain couples TRBV15 to TRBJ1-2, with 7 bases identical to TRBD1. V dropped 1 base and J dropped 2; count of bases not matched to a gene: 10. Germline loops: CDR1 LNHNV, CDR2 YYDKDF (reference sequence). The CDR3 runs 17 residues. The CDR3 nucleotides are TGTGCCACCAGCAGAGTTGGTTTTGGCAGGGGGAACTATGGCTACACCTTC. As protein: CATSRVGFGRGNYGYTF.

This clone was detected once. V gene TRBV5-4 combines with J gene TRBJ2-4, with 8 nucleotides matching TRBD1. This CDR3 comprises 14 residues. After removal of 4 bases from V and 5 bases from J, the junction contained 5 bases not matched to a gene. The germline gives CDR1 SGHNT, CDR2 YYREEE (reference sequence). The CDR3 bases are TGTGCCAGCAGCGCGGCAGGGGGCCAAAACATTCAGTACTTC. It specifies CASSAAGGQNIQYF.

This chain connects TRBV18 to TRBJ2-7; D not resolved. Germline CDR1 KGHSH, CDR2 LQKENI. This CDR3 region has 14 residues. V lost 2 bases and J 0 bases, leaving 8 bases between the germline ends. This chain's CDR3 is CASSPSQDSYEQYF. The CDR3, as DNA: TGTGCCAGCTCACCAAGCCAGGACTCCTACGAGCAGTACTTC.

The J gene is TRBJ1-2, the V gene TRBV28; 7 bases are a match to TRBD1. This CDR3 contains 14 residues. Germline V gives CDR1 MDHEN, CDR2 SYDVKM. The ends lost 7 bases at V and 4 bases at J; junction bases unmatched: 9. The chain's CDR3 is CASNLEGAVYGYTF. The CDR3 DNA sequence: TGTGCCAGCAACCTTGAGGGGGCAGTCTATGGCTACACCTTC.

The chain employs TRBV2 and TRBJ2-3, with TRBD2 matching over 11 bases. This CDR3 has 15 residues. V dropped 4 bases and J dropped 5; count of bases not matched to a gene: 5. Germline V gene lookup returns CDR1 SNHLY and CDR2 FYNNEI. The CDR3 region has the DNA TGTGCCAGCAGTGTCATAGCGGGGGGGATAGATACGCAGTATTTT. This sequence encodes CASSVIAGGIDTQYF.

The chain recombines TRBV28 with TRBJ2-7, with TRBD1 identical over 7 bases. CDR3 length: 14 residues. CDR1 and CDR2 from the germline V gene are MDHEN and SYDVKM. The J segment lost 6 bases and the V segment lost 2 bases, leaving 7 bases of the junction unmatched. The CDR3, as DNA: TGTGCCAGCAGTTTAGTGGGAACAGGGGCCGAGCAGTACTTC. Protein: CASSLVGTGAEQYF.

V and J are TRBV7-2 and TRBJ2-7; TRBD1 agrees at 7 bases. This CDR3 contains 16 residues. With V trimmed by 1 base and J by 4 bases, 10 bases remained unmatched. The germline CDR1 and CDR2 sequences are SGHTA and FQGNSA. CDR3 sequence (DNA): TGTGCCAGCAGCTTAGGGCGGCAGGGGGTGTCTTACGAGCAGTACTTC. This codes for CASSLGRQGVSYEQYF.

The chain carries TRBV3-1 (or the pseudogene TRBV3-2) and TRBJ2-2; D might be TRBD1 (5 bases). CDR1 is LGHDT and CDR2 is YNNKEL in the germline V gene (reference sequence). Deletions cut 0 bases from V and 3 bases from J, with 8 bases between. This CDR3 is 15 amino acids long. In DNA form, the CDR3 reads TGTGCCAGCAGCCAAGACAGGGTACACACCGGGGAGCTGTTTTTT. It is translated as CASSQDRVHTGELFF.

The chain combines TRBV11-3 with TRBJ2-7; tentatively, D is TRBD1 (6 bases). With 0 bases removed from V and 6 bases from J, the gap between germline ends came to 15 bases. Germline V CDR1 and CDR2: SGHNT, YENEEA. The CDR3 extends over 15 amino acids. CDR3 region: CASSLDATGHGEQYF. CDR3 nucleotides: TGTGCCAGCAGCTTAGATGCTACAGGGCATGGCGAGCAGTACTTC.

The rearrangement links TRBV9 to TRBJ2-5; D unclear. V lost 4 bases to trimming and J lost 2 bases, with 18 bases between them. The CDR3 has 16 amino acids. Germline loops: CDR1 SGDLS, CDR2 YYNGEE. The CDR3 sequence: CASSSPSFPGQETQYF. CDR3 sequence (DNA): TGTGCCAGCAGCTCCCCCTCATTCCCAGGACAAGAGACCCAGTACTTC.

The chain links TRBV29-1 to TRBJ1-2, with 7 nucleotides matching TRBD1. The J segment lost 7 bases and the V segment lost 7 bases, leaving 6 bases of the junction unmatched. Germline V gene sequence: CDR1 SQVTM, CDR2 ANQGSEA. The CDR3 sequence is 11 residues long. CDR3 DNA sequence: TGCAGCGGGTCAGGGGGTAGTGGCTACACCTTC. Encoded protein: CSGSGGSGYTF.

The chain combines TRBV9 with TRBJ1-5; D perhaps matches TRBD1 (6 bases). V lost 0 bases, J lost 8 bases, and 12 bases lay in between. CDR1 SGDLS and CDR2 YYNGEE come from the germline V gene. The CDR3 has 14 amino acids. Written as DNA, the CDR3 is TGTGCCAGCAGCGTAGTACAGGGCTCCGAGCCCCAGCATTTT. Translating it yields CASSVVQGSEPQHF.

In this sample, this clone turned up once. The CDR3 DNA reads TGCGCCAGCAGCCCAACCGGGCAGGGCAATACCTACGAGCAGTACTTC. This gives the protein CASSPTGQGNTYEQYF. This chain connects TRBV5-1 to TRBJ2-7, with D tentatively TRBD1 (5 bases). Between the trimmed V and J ends, which lost 4 bases and 2 bases, there was a span of 19 bases. Per germline, CDR1 SGHRS and CDR2 YFSETQ. CDR3 size: 16 residues. The entire variable domain, with the rest obtained from reference TRBV5-1 and TRBJ2-7, is as follows: KAGVTQTPRYLIKTRGQQVTLSCSPISGHRSVSWYQQTPGQGLQFLFEYFSETQRNKGNFPGRFSGRQFSNSRSEMNVSTLELGDSALYLCASSPTGQGNTYEQYFGPGTRLTVT.

The rearrangement uses TRBV5-4 and TRBJ2-3, with D uncertain. Germline assignment: CDR1 SGHNT and CDR2 YYREEE (reference sequence). Trimming removed 0 bases from V and 2 bases from J, with 4 bases in between. The CDR3 runs 13 residues. The CDR3 protein is CASSLVFTDTQYF. The CDR3 DNA reads as TGTGCCAGCAGCTTGGTCTTCACAGATACGCAGTATTTT.

The chain couples TRBV4-2 to TRBJ2-5, with 7 bases that match TRBD1. The CDR3 sequence is 15 residues long. Germline CDR1 LGHNA, CDR2 YNFKEQ. The V segment lost 3 bases and the J segment 4 bases; nucleotides outside the gene matches: 8. The CDR3 DNA follows: TGTGCCAGCAGCCAGACACAGGGGAAAGGAGAGACCCAGTACTTC. Its translation: CASSQTQGKGETQYF.

J is TRBJ2-3 and V is TRBV6-2 or TRBV6-3, with TRBD2 matching 7 bases. The germline gives CDR1 MNHEY, CDR2 SVGEGT. The CDR3 length is 15 residues. V lost 6 bases to trimming and J lost 6 bases; unmatched junction nucleotides: 12. The CDR3 here is CASSPTGGNIDTQYF. In DNA, the CDR3 is TGTGCCAGCAGCCCTACGGGGGGTAACATCGATACGCAGTATTTT.

The rearrangement links TRBV7-9 to TRBJ1-3, with a tentative D call TRBD1 (5 bases). Trimming shortened V by 3 bases and J by 0 bases, and 6 bases separated the two germline ends. The CDR3 has 14 amino acids. Germline CDR1 and CDR2: SEHNR and FQNEAQ (reference sequence). This chain's CDR3 is CASSLDISGNTIYF. CDR3 nucleotide sequence: TGTGCCAGCAGCTTGGACATCTCTGGAAACACCATATATTTT.

This clone appeared once. The V gene is TRBV4-1, the J gene TRBJ1-6; 9 bases map to TRBD1. The germline gives CDR1 MGHRA, CDR2 YSYEKL. This CDR3 is built from 17 residues. Trimming cost V 4 bases and J 10 bases; bases outside gene matches: 14. CDR3 loop: CASSPPPGQGIGSPLHF. The CDR3 DNA is TGCGCCAGCAGCCCCCCTCCGGGACAGGGAATTGGGTCACCCCTCCACTTT.

CDR3 amino acids: CASSLRAGLQPQHF. The DNA for the CDR3 is TGTGCCAGCAGTTTGCGAGCCGGACTGCAGCCCCAGCATTTT. The chain has TRBV27 and TRBJ1-5; D call uncertain. The CDR3 has 14 amino acids. CDR1 and CDR2 from the germline V gene are MNHEY and SMNVEV (reference sequence). V lost 3 bases to trimming and J lost 7 bases, with 13 bases between them.

Only one count was recorded for this clone. This chain joins TRBV28 and TRBJ2-7, with D uncertain. The germline gives CDR1 MDHEN, CDR2 SYDVKM. The CDR3 extends over 12 amino acids. V gave up 2 bases and J gave up 7 bases, with 9 bases separating them. The CDR3 loop reads CASSLIGLEQYF. CDR3 nucleotide sequence: TGTGCCAGCAGTTTAATCGGGTTAGAGCAGTACTTC.

The V and J genes are TRBV5-1 and TRBJ2-1; 8 bases are a match to TRBD2. The CDR3 loop spans 13 amino acids. The V segment lost 1 base and the J segment 15 bases; nucleotides outside the gene matches: 9. The germline V gene encodes CDR1 SGHRS and CDR2 YFSETQ. Here the CDR3 reads CASSLNPGGAMFF. In DNA, the CDR3 is TGCGCCAGCAGCTTGAATCCCGGGGGGGCCATGTTCTTC.

The chain combines TRBV15 with TRBJ2-5; TRBD2 aligns across 12 bases. The J segment lost 4 bases and the V segment lost 4 bases, leaving 7 bases of the junction unmatched. This CDR3 has 16 residues. The germline CDR1 and CDR2 sequences are LNHNV and YYDKDF (reference sequence). CDR3 in DNA: TGTGCCACCAGCACTTTGACTAGCGGGAGTGGAGAGACCCAGTACTTC. It specifies CATSTLTSGSGETQYF. Full variable domain (rest looked up from reference TRBV15 and TRBJ2-5): DAMVIQNPRYQVTQFGKPVTLSCSQTLNHNVMYWYQQKSSQAPKLLFHYYDKDFNNEADTPDNFQSRRPNTSFCFLDIRSPGLGDTAMYLCATSTLTSGSGETQYFGPGTRLLVL.

The chain employs TRBV2 and TRBJ2-5; 8 bases map to TRBD1. There are 14 residues in the CDR3. Germline V gives CDR1 SNHLY, CDR2 FYNNEI. V trimming: 6 bases; J trimming: 4 bases; junction bases outside the gene matches: 7. The CDR3 coding sequence is TGTGCCAGCAGGGACAGGGAAGGTGGAGAGACCCAGTACTTC. Residues: CASRDREGGETQYF.

This clone was seen only once. The J gene is TRBJ2-7, the V gene TRBV10-3, with 10 bases identical to TRBD1. The CDR3 is 14 residues long. Germline CDR1 is ENHRY and CDR2 is SYGVKD. The trim removed 0 bases at V and 4 bases at J, leaving 0 bases unmatched. CDR3 DNA: TGTGCCATCAGTGAGTCGGGACAGGGGTACGAGCAGTACTTC. Translating it yields CAISESGQGYEQYF.

V usage is TRBV5-4 and J usage is TRBJ2-7; 12 bases line up with TRBD2. This CDR3 has 16 residues. V lost 3 bases to trimming and J lost 5 bases; unmatched junction nucleotides: 9. Germline V gene data show CDR1 as SGHNT and CDR2 as YYREEE (reference sequence). CDR3 sequence (DNA): TGTGCCAGCAGCTCTAGCGGGAGGGCGCTTTCCCACGAGCAGTACTTC. Encoded protein: CASSSSGRALSHEQYF.

DNA for the CDR3: TGTGCCAGCAGTTACGTACCGGGTCCTACCTTCCTCAATCAGCCCCAGCATTTT. Translating it yields CASSYVPGPTFLNQPQHF. The chain links TRBV6-2 or TRBV6-3 to TRBJ1-5; D is unclear. CDR1 is MNHEY, CDR2 SVGEGT, per germline. There are 18 residues in the CDR3. V lost 2 bases, J lost 3 bases, and 20 bases lay in between.

V and J are TRBV9 and TRBJ2-5, with 8 bases aligning to TRBD2. Germline V gene sequence: CDR1 SGDLS, CDR2 YYNGEE. CDR3 length: 15 residues. Trimming took 0 bases from V and 1 from J; bases not matched to a gene: 2. The CDR3 nucleotides are TGTGCCAGCAGCGTAGGAACTAGCGGCCAAGAGACCCAGTACTTC. Residues: CASSVGTSGQETQYF.

CDR3: CASSYKQGMGQPQHF. Here the CDR3 DNA reads TGTGCCAGCAGTTACAAACAGGGGATGGGGCAGCCCCAGCATTTT. This rearrangement joins TRBV6-5 to TRBJ1-5; 7 bases are a match to TRBD1. V lost 2 bases to trimming and J lost 7 bases; unmatched junction nucleotides: 8. The germline gives CDR1 MNHEY, CDR2 SVGAGI. This CDR3 is built from 15 residues.

The chain employs TRBV30 and TRBJ2-7; TRBD1 matches 8 bases. The CDR3 runs 14 residues. Germline CDR1 is GTSNPN and CDR2 is SVGIG (reference sequence). The trim removed 8 bases at V and 7 bases at J, leaving 16 bases unmatched. CDR3 protein: CARTGTGGAGEQYF. CDR3 DNA sequence: TGTGCCCGGACGGGGACAGGCGGCGCGGGGGAGCAGTACTTC.